These 15 T cell receptor beta chains share one sample of origin, sequenced in a study of control samples from healthy donors and cancer patients (dated by TCRdb to between 2020 and 2021). Libraries came from the immunoSEQ multiplex PCR assay. TCRdb limited this immuneACCESS table to in-frame rearrangements with V and J called. A share of clones is missing; checked studies link under half to unresolved V genes, and the rest is unexplained. Across this sample there are 60,000 or so clones, with about 96% seen only once. The ten largest clones take up around 1% of the sample. Specimen: blood. Receptors were obtained from a young woman in good health.

This chain connects TRBV5-1 to TRBJ1-2, with 7 bases identical to TRBD1. Germline trimming cut 0 bases from V and 4 bases from J; bases unmatched to any gene: 6. CDR1 is SGHRS, CDR2 YFSETQ, per germline. The CDR3 is 15 amino acids. This chain's CDR3 is CASSLEATGSYGYTF. CDR3 DNA sequence: TGCGCCAGCAGCTTGGAGGCGACAGGGAGCTATGGCTACACCTTC.

The chain uses TRBV11-2 and TRBJ1-1; D is perhaps TRBD1 (5 bases). The ends were cut back, 3 bases at V and 5 bases at J, with 16 bases in the middle. CDR1 and CDR2 from the germline V gene are SGHAT and FQNNGV. The CDR3 runs 15 residues. The CDR3 loop is CASSFSIGGVTEAFF. The DNA for the CDR3 is TGTGCCAGCAGCTTTTCTATCGGGGGGGTTACTGAAGCTTTCTTT.

The V call is TRBV7-6, the J call TRBJ2-3; 15 bases are a match to TRBD2. Germline CDR1 SGHVS, CDR2 FNYEAQ. This CDR3 spans 16 amino acids. The junction had 6 bases not matched to a gene; V was cut back by 5 bases and J by 6 bases. This chain's CDR3 is CASSQGLAGGGDTQYF. The CDR3 DNA reads as TGTGCCAGCAGCCAGGGACTAGCGGGGGGAGGCGATACGCAGTATTTT.

Turning to this clone: One junction end does not reproduce the germline sequence, and a read error may be involved. The sample contains more than one DNA sequence encoding this CDR3. The rearrangement links TRBV14 to TRBJ1-6; no clear D. Germline CDR1 reads SGHDN; CDR2 reads FVKESK. This CDR3 comprises 16 residues. The CDR3 bases are TGTGCCAGCAGCCAATATATCTTCTCCTATAATTCGCCCCTCCACTTT. Its protein is CASSQYIFSYNSPLHF.

The chain carries TRBV15 and TRBJ1-1; unclear D gene. Trimming took off 3 bases at V and 4 bases at J, with 6 bases between the two ends. CDR1 is LNHNV and CDR2 is YYDKDF in the germline V gene (reference sequence). This CDR3 region has 12 residues. The CDR3 DNA reads TGTGCCACCAGCAGCGGTGGCACTGAAGCTTTCTTT. Amino acids: CATSSGGTEAFF.

The sample holds one count of this clone. The rearrangement uses TRBV29-1 and TRBJ1-1, with D uncertain. The germline V gene has CDR1 SQVTM and CDR2 ANQGSEA. Deletions cut 0 bases from V and 3 bases from J, with 5 bases between. This CDR3 contains 12 residues. CDR3 sequence reads: CSVEDRDTEAFF. CDR3 nucleotides: TGCAGCGTTGAAGATCGGGACACTGAAGCTTTCTTT.

This sequence joins TRBV11-2 and TRBJ2-3; TRBD1 matches 7 bases. Germline loops: CDR1 SGHAT, CDR2 FQNNGV. V shed 4 bases and J 3 bases; nucleotides not matched to a gene: 7. The CDR3 is made up of 15 amino acids. For the CDR3, the DNA is TGTGCCAGCAGCTCGACAGGGAAGGGGACAGATACGCAGTATTTT. This gives the protein CASSSTGKGTDTQYF.

The CDR3 DNA is TGTGCCAGCAGTCAACAGACAGGGCCGGGCGAGCAGTACTTC. Its translation is CASSQQTGPGEQYF. This chain joins TRBV27 and TRBJ2-7, with 7 bases fitting TRBD1. This CDR3 has 14 amino acids. Losses at the gene ends were 5 bases for V and 6 bases for J; bases not matched to a gene: 10. Germline CDR1 MNHEY, CDR2 SMNVEV (reference sequence).

The chain employs TRBV7-2 and TRBJ2-7; D tentatively reads TRBD1 or TRBD2 (6 bases each). Germline V lookup: CDR1 SGHTA, CDR2 FQGNSA. There are 16 residues in the CDR3. The V end lost 0 bases, the J end lost 4 bases, and 16 bases lay between the germline ends. The CDR3 spells CASSLARTGALYEQYF. The CDR3 coding sequence is TGTGCCAGCAGCTTAGCGCGGACGGGGGCCCTTTACGAGCAGTACTTC.

This clone was seen a single time. This chain uses TRBV10-1 with TRBJ1-1; D remains unclear. V lost 8 bases, J lost 1 base, and 11 bases lay in between. Germline CDR1 and CDR2: WNHNN and SYGVQD (reference sequence). The CDR3 spans 13 residues. CDR3 in amino acids: CASPPGWNTEAFF. The CDR3 DNA is TGCGCCAGCCCCCCAGGTTGGAACACTGAAGCTTTCTTT.

This chain joins TRBV7-8 and TRBJ1-6; D gene unclear. CDR1 and CDR2 from the germline V gene are SGHVS and FQNEAQ. This CDR3 comprises 14 residues. The V end was cut by 2 bases, the J end by 5 bases, with 7 bases between. This chain's CDR3 is CASSLSLHNSPLHF. CDR3 nucleotide sequence: TGTGCCAGCAGCTTAAGTCTCCATAATTCACCCCTCCACTTT.

The J gene is TRBJ2-3, the V gene TRBV30; D unresolved. This CDR3 comprises 16 residues. CDR1 and CDR2 from the germline V gene are GTSNPN and SVGIG (reference sequence). V shed 3 bases and J shed 2 bases, with 18 bases lying between them. The chain's CDR3 is CAWRNIILYPTDTQYF. The CDR3 coding sequence is TGTGCCTGGAGGAATATCATCCTCTACCCCACAGATACGCAGTATTTT.

The chain carries TRBV19 and TRBJ1-2, with 7 bases matching TRBD1. The CDR3 has 15 amino acids. Germline V gene data show CDR1 as LNHDA and CDR2 as SQIVND (reference sequence). With V trimmed by 0 bases and J by 7 bases, 8 bases remained unmatched. Here the CDR3 reads CASSIDRGGLGGYTF. CDR3 nucleotides: TGTGCCAGTAGTATAGATCGAGGGGGCTTGGGTGGCTACACCTTC.

V and J are TRBV11-2 and TRBJ1-4; D unresolved. Germline V gene data show CDR1 as SGHAT and CDR2 as FQNNGV. The CDR3 length is 11 residues. V was cut by 5 bases and J by 11 bases, with 9 bases left in between. This chain's CDR3 is CASSLGRKLFF. As DNA, the CDR3 is TGTGCCAGCAGCCTGGGGAGGAAACTGTTTTTT.

V gene TRBV4-1 combines with J gene TRBJ1-5; the D is unclear. CDR1 and CDR2 from the germline V gene are MGHRA and YSYEKL. V was pared by 1 base and J by 8 bases, with 18 bases between. The CDR3 runs 16 residues. The CDR3 region has the DNA TGCGCCAGCAGCCAAGGGGAAGGGTTGGTCGTGGAGCCCCAGCATTTT. It encodes CASSQGEGLVVEPQHF.